This T cell receptor (beta chain) comes out of a study of radiotherapy plus CTLA-4 blockade in lung cancer. About the research overall: Objective response rate was over 15%; disease control rate, 25% to 35%.

Study-wide results and caveats: Per reports, early blood T cell clone dynamics, plus interferon-beta, forecast response most strongly. Among blood TCR repertoires after radiotherapy plus ipilimumab, tumor-derived clones expanded.

It was focal radiation plus CTLA-4 blockade with ipilimumab that patients with chemo-refractory metastatic non-small-cell lung cancer received. With regard to this clone: Its specificity is not known.

The assay was immunoSEQ multiplex PCR, and TCRdb's table has in-frame clones only and misses some. The sample contains around 45,000 clones, roughly three quarters of which appear only once. The sample here was peripheral blood, taken from a patient treated with radiotherapy plus ipilimumab. The receptor was derived from a human donor with non-small cell lung cancer who had stable disease on radiotherapy plus ipilimumab.

In DNA form, the CDR3 reads TGTGCCAGCAGCCCGACAGCCACGTTGCTACAAGCTTTCTTT. As protein: CASSPTATLLQAFF. This chain uses TRBV27 with TRBJ1-1; tentatively, D is TRBD1 (5 bases). This CDR3 comprises 14 residues. Germline V gives CDR1 MNHEY, CDR2 SMNVEV (reference sequence). V lost 6 bases and J lost 9, with 20 bases in between.